Below, one TCR beta chain is given with its context. Its antigen is undetermined. The sample belongs to a study of cytomegalovirus exposure and HLA in healthy donors. Whole-study findings and limits: Some TCR beta chains (164 of them) were listed as cytomegalovirus-associated. In vitro confirmation showed a few CMV-associated chains to be CMV antigen specific. In the 120 or so validation repertoires, under 95% of cluster scores exceeded 0, per a later analysis.

Germline CDR1 and CDR2: MNHEY and SVGAGI. This CDR3 contains 15 residues. Trimming stripped 2 bases from V and 2 bases from J, with 13 bases between. The repertoire was sequenced with immunoSEQ multiplex PCR; TCRdb's copy has only in-frame clones and lacks some. This sample carries 150,000 or so clones, about 83% of them seen once, and the ten largest clones take roughly 1.3%. The donors were members of the roughly 120-subject validation cohort (separate from the 666-subject first cohort). Sequencing was done on a sample of PBMCs. This clonotype was obtained from a woman aged 25 to 39 in good health and CMV-seronegative. The rearrangement uses TRBV6-5 and TRBJ2-7; no clear D gene. The CDR3 nucleotides read TGTGCCAGCAGTTACGCGAGGTACCCCACCTACGAGCAGTACTTC. This encodes CASSYARYPTYEQYF.